This T cell receptor beta chain was sequenced in a study of OX40 agonist ivuxolimab in advanced cancers. The CDR3 is made up of 15 amino acids. V gave up 2 bases and J gave up 0 bases, with 8 bases separating them. Germline V gives CDR1 SGHTA, CDR2 FQGNSA. Measured with immunoSEQ multiplex PCR; TCRdb has only the in-frame clones, and not every one. In the table there are 75,000 to 80,000 clones, around 82% of which are singletons. The chain couples TRBV7-2 to TRBJ2-1; D is uncertain. The sample here was CD4+ or CD8+ T cells sorted from blood, taken in a trial of the OX40 agonist ivuxolimab. The sequence was collected from an adult with an advanced solid tumor such as melanoma, head and neck, liver or kidney cancer. In DNA, the CDR3 is TGTGCCAGCAGCTTACACCGAAGCTCCTACAATGAGCAGTTCTTC. Its protein is CASSLHRSSYNEQFF.